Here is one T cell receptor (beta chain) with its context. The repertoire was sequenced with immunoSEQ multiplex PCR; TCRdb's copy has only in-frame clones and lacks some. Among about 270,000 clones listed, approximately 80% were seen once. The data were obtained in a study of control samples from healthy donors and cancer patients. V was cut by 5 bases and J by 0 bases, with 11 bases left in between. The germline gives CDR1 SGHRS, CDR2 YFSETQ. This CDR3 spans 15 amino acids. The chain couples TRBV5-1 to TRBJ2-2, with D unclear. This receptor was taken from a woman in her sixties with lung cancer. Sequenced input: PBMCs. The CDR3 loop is CASSPRAPNTGELFF. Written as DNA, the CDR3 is TGCGCCAGCAGTCCTCGTGCTCCGAACACCGGGGAGCTGTTTTTT.